This is a list of T cell receptor beta chains from one sample in a study of T cell changes during pregnancy in multiple sclerosis. Using immunoSEQ multiplex PCR, the repertoire was profiled, and TCRdb retains in-frame clones only, with some absent. The table has 100,000 or so clones, about 93% seen once. Sequencing was performed on peripheral blood, taken after pregnancy. The receptor set was obtained from a female donor with multiple sclerosis, enrolled in a pregnancy study. Each CDR3 is given with its conserved first and last residue. Each record gives: D gene, V gene, J gene, clone size, CDR3 protein, CDR3 DNA. A D gene is named only where the DNA matches it firmly. Expanded clones get a size class; other rows say once, few or many, or leave the size out.

D gene: TRBD1
V gene: TRBV28
J gene: TRBJ1-2
clone size: -
CDR3 protein: CASSLWAGGDYGYTF
CDR3 DNA: TGTGCCAGCAGTTTATGGGCAGGGGGTGACTATGGCTACACCTTC

D gene: -
V gene: TRBV29-1
J gene: TRBJ2-1
clone size: -
CDR3 protein: CSVERDFPNEQFF
CDR3 DNA: TGCAGCGTTGAACGGGATTTCCCCAATGAGCAGTTCTTC

D gene: TRBD2
V gene: TRBV27
J gene: TRBJ2-3
clone size: once
CDR3 protein: CASSSLNHPKAGLGTDTQYF
CDR3 DNA: TGTGCCAGCAGTTCCCTAAACCACCCAAAAGCGGGGCTAGGCACAGATACGCAGTATTTT

D gene: -
V gene: TRBV7-2
J gene: TRBJ2-7
clone size: -
CDR3 protein: CASSLDHVAYEQYF
CDR3 DNA: TGTGCCAGCAGCTTAGATCACGTTGCCTACGAGCAGTACTTC

D gene: TRBD1
V gene: TRBV28
J gene: TRBJ1-1
clone size: -
CDR3 protein: CANSDRMNTEAFF
CDR3 DNA: TGTGCCAATTCGGACAGGATGAACACTGAAGCTTTCTTT

D gene: TRBD2
V gene: TRBV10-3
J gene: TRBJ2-7
clone size: -
CDR3 protein: CAITSSGAYYEQYF
CDR3 DNA: TGTGCCATCACCAGTAGCGGGGCGTACTACGAGCAGTACTTC

D gene: TRBD2
V gene: TRBV7-6
J gene: TRBJ2-7
clone size: once
CDR3 protein: CASSSGTSGSYEQYF
CDR3 DNA: TGTGCCAGCAGCTCCGGGACTAGCGGGAGTTACGAGCAGTACTTC

D gene: -
V gene: TRBV29-1
J gene: TRBJ1-4
clone size: -
CDR3 protein: CSVEEGHEKLFF
CDR3 DNA: TGCAGCGTTGAGGAGGGGCACGAAAAACTGTTTTTT

D gene: TRBD2
V gene: TRBV5-1
J gene: TRBJ2-5
clone size: -
CDR3 protein: CASSDEGREGWKTQYF
CDR3 DNA: TGCGCCAGCAGCGATGAGGGCAGGGAGGGTTGGAAGACCCAGTACTTC

D gene: TRBD1
V gene: TRBV9
J gene: TRBJ1-2
clone size: -
CDR3 protein: CASSVGGVQGDIYGYTF
CDR3 DNA: TGTGCCAGCAGCGTAGGAGGTGTACAGGGGGACATCTATGGCTACACCTTC

D gene: TRBD1
V gene: TRBV25-1
J gene: TRBJ1-1
clone size: -
CDR3 protein: CASSELRQGAEAFF
CDR3 DNA: TGTGCCAGCAGTGAATTGAGACAGGGTGCTGAAGCTTTCTTT

D gene: -
V gene: TRBV7-9
J gene: TRBJ1-1
clone size: -
CDR3 protein: CASSLVSFGQWLNTEAFF
CDR3 DNA: TGTGCCAGCAGCTTAGTCTCCTTTGGACAGTGGTTGAACACTGAAGCTTTCTTT

D gene: TRBD2
V gene: TRBV5-4
J gene: TRBJ2-1
clone size: -
CDR3 protein: CASSFGLAGINNEQFF
CDR3 DNA: TGTGCCAGCAGCTTTGGACTAGCGGGAATAAACAATGAGCAGTTCTTC

D gene: TRBD1
V gene: TRBV18
J gene: TRBJ1-3
clone size: -
CDR3 protein: CASSLRRGQNSGNTIYF
CDR3 DNA: TGTGCCAGCTCACTGCGGAGGGGGCAAAACTCTGGAAACACCATATATTTT

D gene: TRBD1
V gene: TRBV6-5
J gene: TRBJ1-1
clone size: few
CDR3 protein: CASSQGVNTEAFF
CDR3 DNA: TGTGCCAGCAGTCAGGGGGTGAACACTGAAGCTTTCTTT

D gene: TRBD1
V gene: TRBV5-1
J gene: TRBJ2-3
clone size: once
CDR3 protein: CASDPGQGSLTDTQYF
CDR3 DNA: TGCGCCAGCGATCCGGGACAGGGATCCCTCACAGATACGCAGTATTTT

D gene: -
V gene: TRBV9
J gene: TRBJ2-3
clone size: -
CDR3 protein: CASSVVVGEADTQYF
CDR3 DNA: TGTGCCAGCAGCGTAGTTGTGGGGGAGGCAGATACGCAGTATTTT

D gene: TRBD2
V gene: TRBV18
J gene: TRBJ2-7
clone size: -
CDR3 protein: CASSPGAGGYEQYF
CDR3 DNA: TGTGCCAGCTCACCAGGGGCGGGAGGGTACGAGCAGTACTTC

D gene: TRBD2
V gene: TRBV5-5
J gene: TRBJ2-7
clone size: -
CDR3 protein: CASSSGLAGTYEQYF
CDR3 DNA: TGTGCCAGCAGCTCAGGACTAGCGGGCACCTACGAGCAGTACTTC

D gene: -
V gene: TRBV2
J gene: TRBJ1-1
clone size: -
CDR3 protein: CASSESSAATEAFF
CDR3 DNA: TGTGCCAGCAGTGAGTCCTCCGCGGCCACTGAAGCTTTCTTT

D gene: TRBD1
V gene: TRBV28
J gene: TRBJ1-5
clone size: -
CDR3 protein: CASRPSLWGQNQPQHF
CDR3 DNA: TGTGCCAGCAGACCCAGTTTATGGGGACAGAATCAGCCCCAGCATTTT